The 4 T cell receptor beta chains listed next were all sequenced from one sample in a study of control samples from healthy donors and cancer patients. Using immunoSEQ multiplex PCR, the repertoire was profiled, and TCRdb retains in-frame clones only, with some absent. Here the sample spans about 150,000 clones, nearly 95% being singletons. What was sequenced was blood. These receptors were taken from a man between 50 and 59 years old in good health.

The chain carries TRBV30 and TRBJ2-2, with 13 positions matching TRBD2. The germline CDR1 and CDR2 sequences are GTSNPN and SVGIG (reference sequence). This CDR3 is built from 16 residues. J was trimmed by 7 bases and V by 3 bases; bases with no gene match: 8. The chain's CDR3 is CAWSALGLAGLGELFF. CDR3 DNA: TGTGCCTGGAGCGCCCTGGGACTAGCGGGACTCGGGGAGCTGTTTTTT.

This rearrangement joins TRBV12-3 or TRBV12-4 to TRBJ2-5; D is unresolved. This CDR3 spans 13 amino acids. The V and J ends lost 7 bases and 1 base respectively, with 10 bases between them. The CDR3 protein is CASTLEIQETQYF. CDR3 nucleotide sequence: TGTGCCAGCACCCTGGAAATCCAAGAGACCCAGTACTTC.

The genes are TRBV5-4 and TRBJ2-5; 7 bases line up with TRBD1. Losses at the gene ends were 7 bases for V and 5 bases for J; bases not matched to a gene: 14. The germline V gene encodes CDR1 SGHNT and CDR2 YYREEE (reference sequence). This CDR3 has 15 residues. The CDR3 loop is CASGFDRAQVETQYF. The CDR3 bases are TGTGCCAGCGGTTTTGACAGGGCGCAGGTCGAGACCCAGTACTTC.

CDR3 in amino acids: CASREQGIAKNIQYF. The DNA of the CDR3 is TGTGCCAGCAGAGAACAGGGGATAGCCAAAAACATTCAGTACTTC. The chain recombines TRBV2 with TRBJ2-4, with TRBD1 matching over 7 bases. With 6 bases clipped from V and 0 bases from J, the junction kept 5 bases outside the gene matches. The germline gives CDR1 SNHLY, CDR2 FYNNEI. The CDR3 covers 15 residues. The whole variable domain, remainder taken from reference TRBV2 and TRBJ2-4, is EPEVTQTPSHQVTQMGQEVILRCVPISNHLYFYWYRQILGQKVEFLVSFYNNEISEKSEIFDDQFSVERPDGSNFTLKIRSTKLEDSAMYFCASREQGIAKNIQYFGAGTRLSVL.